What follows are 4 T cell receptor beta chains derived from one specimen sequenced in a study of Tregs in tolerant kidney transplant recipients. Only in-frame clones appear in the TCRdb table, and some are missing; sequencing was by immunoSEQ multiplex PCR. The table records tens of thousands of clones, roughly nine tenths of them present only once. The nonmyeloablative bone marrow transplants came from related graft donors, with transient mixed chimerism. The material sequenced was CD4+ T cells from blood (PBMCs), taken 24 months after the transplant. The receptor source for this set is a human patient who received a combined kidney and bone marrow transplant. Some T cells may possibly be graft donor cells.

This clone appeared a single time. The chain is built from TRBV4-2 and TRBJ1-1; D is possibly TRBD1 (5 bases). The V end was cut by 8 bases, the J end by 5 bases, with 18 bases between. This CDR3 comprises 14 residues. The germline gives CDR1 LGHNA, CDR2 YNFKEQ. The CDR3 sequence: CASGPAGRRTEAFF. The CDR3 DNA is TGTGCCAGCGGGCCGGCAGGGCGGCGGACTGAAGCTTTCTTT.

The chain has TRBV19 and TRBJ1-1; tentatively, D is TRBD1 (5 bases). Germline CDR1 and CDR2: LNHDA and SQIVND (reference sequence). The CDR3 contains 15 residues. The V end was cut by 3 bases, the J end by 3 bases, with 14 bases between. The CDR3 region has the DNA TGTGCCAGTAGTATTCACAGGTTAGGGGACACTGAAGCTTTCTTT. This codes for CASSIHRLGDTEAFF.

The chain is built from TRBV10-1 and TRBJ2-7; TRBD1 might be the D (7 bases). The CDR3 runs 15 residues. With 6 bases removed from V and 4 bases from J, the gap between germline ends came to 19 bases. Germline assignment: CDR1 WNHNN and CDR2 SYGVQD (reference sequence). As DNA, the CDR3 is TGCGCCAGCAGGTCCCCCAGGGGGGTAGGGTACGAGCAGTACTTC. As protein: CASRSPRGVGYEQYF.

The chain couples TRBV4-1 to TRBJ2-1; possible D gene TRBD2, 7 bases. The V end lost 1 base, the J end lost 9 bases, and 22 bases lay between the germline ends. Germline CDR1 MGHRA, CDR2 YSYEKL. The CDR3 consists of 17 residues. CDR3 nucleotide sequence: TGCGCCAGCAGCCAAGGGGGGCTAGCGGCGACCTTTGGTGAGCAGTTCTTC. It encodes CASSQGGLAATFGEQFF.